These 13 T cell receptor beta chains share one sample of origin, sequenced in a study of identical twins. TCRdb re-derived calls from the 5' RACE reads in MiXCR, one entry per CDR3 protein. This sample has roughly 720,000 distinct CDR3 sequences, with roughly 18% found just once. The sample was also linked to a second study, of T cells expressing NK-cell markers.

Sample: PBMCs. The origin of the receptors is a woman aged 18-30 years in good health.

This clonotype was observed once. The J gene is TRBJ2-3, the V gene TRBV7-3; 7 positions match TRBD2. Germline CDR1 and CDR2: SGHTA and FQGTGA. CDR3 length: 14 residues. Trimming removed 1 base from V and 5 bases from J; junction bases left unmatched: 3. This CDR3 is CASSLMREGDTQYF. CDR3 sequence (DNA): TGTGCCAGCAGCTTAATGAGGGAGGGAGATACGCAGTATTTT.

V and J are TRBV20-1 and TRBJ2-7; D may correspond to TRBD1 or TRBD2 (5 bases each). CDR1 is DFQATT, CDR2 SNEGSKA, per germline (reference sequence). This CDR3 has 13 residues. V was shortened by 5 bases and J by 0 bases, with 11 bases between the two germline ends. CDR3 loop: CSALTGLSYEQYF. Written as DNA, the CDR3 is TGCAGTGCTCTTACAGGACTCTCCTACGAGCAGTACTTC.

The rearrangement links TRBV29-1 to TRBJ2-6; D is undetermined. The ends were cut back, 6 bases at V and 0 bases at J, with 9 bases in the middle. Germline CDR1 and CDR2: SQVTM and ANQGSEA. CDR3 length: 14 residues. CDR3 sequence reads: CSVWQDSGANVLTF. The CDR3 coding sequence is TGCAGCGTCTGGCAAGACTCTGGGGCCAACGTCCTGACTTTC. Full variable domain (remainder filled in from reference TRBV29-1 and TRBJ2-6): SAVISQKPSRDICQRGTSLTIQCQVDSQVTMMFWYRQQPGQSLTLIATANQGSEATYESGFVIDKFPISRPNLTFSTLTVSNMSPEDSSIYLCSVWQDSGANVLTFGAGSRLTVL.

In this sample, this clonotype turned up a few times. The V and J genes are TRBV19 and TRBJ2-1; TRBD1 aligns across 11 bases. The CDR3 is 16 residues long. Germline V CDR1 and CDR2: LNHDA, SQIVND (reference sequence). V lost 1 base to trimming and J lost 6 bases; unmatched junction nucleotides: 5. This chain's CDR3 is CASSIGTGGASNEQFF. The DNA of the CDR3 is TGTGCCAGTAGTATAGGGACAGGGGGCGCGAGCAATGAGCAGTTCTTC.

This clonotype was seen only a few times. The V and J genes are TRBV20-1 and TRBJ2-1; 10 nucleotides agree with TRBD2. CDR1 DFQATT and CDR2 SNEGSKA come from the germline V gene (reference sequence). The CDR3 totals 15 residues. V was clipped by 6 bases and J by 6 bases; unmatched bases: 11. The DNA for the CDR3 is TGCAGTGCAAACCCCGGGACTAGCGCTCGCAATGAGCAGTTCTTC. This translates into CSANPGTSARNEQFF.

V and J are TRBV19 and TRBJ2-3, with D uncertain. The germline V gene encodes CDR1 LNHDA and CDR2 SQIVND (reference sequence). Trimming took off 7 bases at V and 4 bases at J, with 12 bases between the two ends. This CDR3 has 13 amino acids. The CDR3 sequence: CASTAPQSDTQYF. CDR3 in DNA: TGTGCCAGTACCGCCCCCCAGTCAGATACGCAGTATTTT.

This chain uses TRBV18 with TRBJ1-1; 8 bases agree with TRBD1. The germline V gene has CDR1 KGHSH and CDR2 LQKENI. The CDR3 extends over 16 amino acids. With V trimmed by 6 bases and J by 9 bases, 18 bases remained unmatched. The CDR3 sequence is CASSDPTGAVSVKAFF. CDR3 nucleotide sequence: TGTGCCAGCTCGGACCCGACAGGGGCCGTGTCGGTCAAAGCTTTCTTT.

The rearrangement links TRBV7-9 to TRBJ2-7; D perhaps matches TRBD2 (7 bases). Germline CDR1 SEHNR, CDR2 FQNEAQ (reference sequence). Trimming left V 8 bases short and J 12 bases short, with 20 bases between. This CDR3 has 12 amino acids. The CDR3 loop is CASLPSAGAPYF. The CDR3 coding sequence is TGTGCCAGCCTTCCATCGGCGGGGGCCCCGTACTTC. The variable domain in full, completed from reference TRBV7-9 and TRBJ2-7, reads DTGVSQNPRHKITKRGQNVTFRCDPISEHNRLYWYRQTLGQGPEFLTYFQNEAQLEKSRLLSDRFSAERPKGSFSTLEIQRTEQGDSAMYLCASLPSAGAPYFGPGTRLTVT.

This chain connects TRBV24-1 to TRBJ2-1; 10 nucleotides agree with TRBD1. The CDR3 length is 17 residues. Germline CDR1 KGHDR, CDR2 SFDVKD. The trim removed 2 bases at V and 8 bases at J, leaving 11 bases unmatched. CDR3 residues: CATSDSPGQGRLDEQFF. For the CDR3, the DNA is TGTGCCACCAGTGATTCACCGGGACAGGGGCGACTGGATGAGCAGTTCTTC.

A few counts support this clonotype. DNA of the CDR3: TGTGCCAGCAGCGTCGGGCCTCAGGGGTATGAGCAGTTCTTC. The encoded protein is CASSVGPQGYEQFF. This rearrangement joins TRBV9 to TRBJ2-1; D is perhaps TRBD1 (6 bases). The CDR3 runs 14 residues. In germline, CDR1 is SGDLS, CDR2 YYNGEE. Trimming stripped 2 bases from V and 8 bases from J, with 14 bases between.

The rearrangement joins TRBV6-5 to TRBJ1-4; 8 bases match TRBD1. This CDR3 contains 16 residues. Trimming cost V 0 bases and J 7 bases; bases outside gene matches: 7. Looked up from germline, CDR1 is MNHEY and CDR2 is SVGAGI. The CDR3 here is CASSYSRQGRGEKLFF. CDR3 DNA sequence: TGTGCCAGCAGTTACTCGAGACAGGGGAGGGGTGAAAAACTGTTTTTT.

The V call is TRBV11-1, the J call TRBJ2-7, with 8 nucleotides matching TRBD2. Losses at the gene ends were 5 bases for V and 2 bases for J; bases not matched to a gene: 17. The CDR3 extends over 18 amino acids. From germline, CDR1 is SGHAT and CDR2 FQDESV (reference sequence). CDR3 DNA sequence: TGTGCCAGCAGCATCCCCCCCTCACTAGCGGTTGGAACCTACGAGCAGTACTTC. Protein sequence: CASSIPPSLAVGTYEQYF.

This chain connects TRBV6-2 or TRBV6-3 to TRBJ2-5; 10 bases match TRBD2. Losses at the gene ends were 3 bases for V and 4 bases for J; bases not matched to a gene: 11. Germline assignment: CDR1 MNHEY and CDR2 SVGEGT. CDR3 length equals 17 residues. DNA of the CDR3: TGTGCCAGCAGTTATTCGTCGGGGACTAGCGAGAGAGAGACCCAGTACTTC. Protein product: CASSYSSGTSERETQYF.